This T cell receptor beta chain was sequenced during a study of identical twins. Only a few counts were recorded for this clonotype. V lost 0 bases and J lost 3; bases outside the gene matches: 4. Germline assignment: CDR1 LGHNA and CDR2 YSLEER. CDR3 length equals 15 residues. TCRdb ran MiXCR on the 5' RACE reads and lists one entry per CDR3 protein. The sample includes 570,000 or so distinct CDR3 sequences, 7.5% to 10% of them seen just once. This sample was also put to use in a study of yellow fever vaccine responses in identical twins.

Material for sequencing was PBMCs. This sequence was found in a woman aged 18 to 35 in good health. This sequence joins TRBV4-3 and TRBJ2-7; TRBD2 matches 8 bases. The CDR3 DNA follows: TGCGCCAGCAGCCAAGATCGAGCGGGAGACTACGAGCAGTACTTC. Amino acid sequence: CASSQDRAGDYEQYF.